These 24 T cell receptor beta chains were sequenced from one sample in a study of T cells expressing NK-cell markers. TCRdb reprocessed the 5' RACE reads; each CDR3 protein has one entry and no DNA is given. Found here are fewer than 300,000 distinct CDR3 sequences; the top ten clones hold 4.2%. The sample comprised blood T cells: a sorted CD56 or NKG2C T cell subset, CD4+ or CD8+ T cells, or bulk PBMC T cells (not recorded which). These receptors all come from a woman aged 18 to 75 in good health.

The CDR3 here is CASSGDRGNGNQPQHF. The V and J genes are TRBV18 and TRBJ1-5; TCRdb outputs TRBD1, but without DNA this stays unchecked. This CDR3 region has 16 residues. Germline V gives CDR1 KGHSH, CDR2 LQKENI.

V gene TRBV20-1 combines with J gene TRBJ2-1; TCRdb lists TRBD2, though no DNA is available to test this call. Germline V gene lookup returns CDR1 DFQATT and CDR2 SNEGSKA (reference sequence). The CDR3 consists of 20 residues. Here the CDR3 reads CSAPYLYGRAKSSAYNEQFF.

The chain has TRBV6-2 or TRBV6-3 and TRBJ2-3; TCRdb outputs TRBD1, but without DNA this stays unchecked. The length of the CDR3 is 17 residues. CDR1 MNHEY and CDR2 SVGEGT come from the germline V gene. The CDR3 reads CASSYSPVAVSTDTQYF.

J is TRBJ2-2 and V is TRBV18. CDR3 size: 16 residues. CDR1 is KGHSH, CDR2 LQKENI, per germline. CDR3 sequence reads: CASSLSDTANTGELFF.

The V call is TRBV20-1, the J call TRBJ1-1; TCRdb's D call of TRBD1 is untestable without DNA. This CDR3 comprises 16 residues. Germline loops: CDR1 DFQATT, CDR2 SNEGSKA (reference sequence). The CDR3 region is CSARDLGSRAYRKAFF.

V is TRBV20-1 and J is TRBJ2-2; checking the TCRdb D call of TRBD2 is not possible without DNA. This CDR3 is built from 14 residues. Germline loops: CDR1 DFQATT, CDR2 SNEGSKA (reference sequence). CDR3 loop: CSASGSAGTGELFF.

The chain has TRBV19 and TRBJ2-3; checking the TCRdb D call of TRBD2 is not possible without DNA. This CDR3 region has 17 residues. Germline CDR1 LNHDA, CDR2 SQIVND (reference sequence). The CDR3 is CASSIRRTSGPTDTQYF.

The rearrangement uses TRBV12-3 or TRBV12-4 and TRBJ1-6; lacking DNA, the TRBD1 call made by TCRdb goes unchecked. The CDR3 is 14 residues long. CDR3 sequence reads: CASCERVRDSPLHF.

This chain joins TRBV7-9 and TRBJ2-3. The CDR3 sequence is 14 residues long. Germline loops: CDR1 SEHNR, CDR2 FQNEAQ (reference sequence). The CDR3: CASVLAGVIDTQYF.

The rearrangement links TRBV20-1 to TRBJ2-5; TCRdb's D gene call, TRBD1, goes unchecked for lack of DNA. CDR3 length equals 15 residues. Looked up from germline, CDR1 is DFQATT and CDR2 is SNEGSKA (reference sequence). Here the CDR3 reads CSAGFGGTIQETQYF.

V usage is TRBV10-2 and J usage is TRBJ1-5. CDR1 WSHSY and CDR2 SAAADI come from the germline V gene. The CDR3 consists of 12 residues. The CDR3 loop is CASRTNNQPQHF.

The rearrangement uses TRBV4-1 and TRBJ2-1; TCRdb designates TRBD2, a call that cannot be tested without DNA. Per germline, CDR1 MGHRA and CDR2 YSYEKL. CDR3 length: 14 amino acids. This chain's CDR3 is CASSQEGPLHEQFF.

The chain has TRBV21-1 and TRBJ2-1; TCRdb selects TRBD2, and the lack of DNA leaves this call unchecked. TRBV21-1 is a known pseudogene. This CDR3 contains 14 residues. The chain's CDR3 is CPSPRDYQENEQFF.

The chain carries TRBV20-1 and TRBJ2-5; TCRdb's D gene call, TRBD2, goes unchecked for lack of DNA. Germline-derived CDR1 and CDR2 are DFQATT and SNEGSKA (reference sequence). CDR3 length equals 15 residues. The CDR3 reads CSATPKASGSGTQYF.

V gene TRBV7-2 combines with J gene TRBJ1-2. This CDR3 contains 14 residues. CDR1 and CDR2 from the germline V gene are SGHTA and FQGNSA. This CDR3 reads CASSLGGEGYGYTF.

The V call is TRBV7-9, the J call TRBJ1-1. The CDR3 has 14 residues. The germline CDR1 and CDR2 sequences are SEHNR and FQNEAQ (reference sequence). CDR3 sequence reads: CASSSGGRNTEAFF.

The CDR3 sequence is CASSFGAPAYEQYF. The J gene is TRBJ2-7, the V gene TRBV12-3 or TRBV12-4; the TRBD1 assignment by TCRdb is unverifiable without DNA. The CDR3 is made up of 14 amino acids.

This chain connects TRBV12-3 or TRBV12-4 to TRBJ2-1; the D call of TRBD2 rests on TCRdb alone, since no DNA is present to check it. The CDR3 is 19 residues long. This CDR3 reads CASSHGRRLAGGPYNEQFF.

V usage is TRBV19 and J usage is TRBJ1-4. The CDR3 length is 13 residues. CDR1 is LNHDA, CDR2 SQIVND, per germline (reference sequence). CDR3 amino acids: CASSGRINEKLFF. The whole variable domain, filled in from reference TRBV19 and TRBJ1-4, reads DGGITQSPKYLFRKEGQNVTLSCEQNLNHDAMYWYRQDPGQGLRLIYYSQIVNDFQKGDIAEGYSVSREKKESFPLTVTSAQKNPTAFYLCASSGRINEKLFFGSGTQLSVL.

This chain connects TRBV12-3 or TRBV12-4 to TRBJ1-6. The CDR3 is made up of 14 amino acids. The CDR3 protein is CASTTGRADSPLHF.

This sequence joins TRBV7-2 and TRBJ2-5; there is no DNA to check the TCRdb D call of TRBD1. The CDR3 loop spans 14 amino acids. Germline V gene data show CDR1 as SGHTA and CDR2 as FQGNSA. The chain's CDR3 is CASSFRGDQETQYF.

The chain combines TRBV9 with TRBJ2-7; there is no DNA to check the TCRdb D call of TRBD2. Germline V gene data show CDR1 as SGDLS and CDR2 as YYNGEE. The CDR3 has 15 amino acids. CDR3: CASSVSSGGPYEQYF.

This chain joins TRBV5-5 and TRBJ1-4; TCRdb names TRBD1, which stays unverified in the absence of DNA. The CDR3 runs 16 residues. Germline V gene sequence: CDR1 SGHKS, CDR2 YYEKEE (reference sequence). The CDR3 reads CASSLAPGHTNEKLFF.

The rearrangement uses TRBV6-6 and TRBJ1-3. The CDR3 contains 12 residues. In germline, CDR1 is MNHNY, CDR2 SVGAGI (reference sequence). The CDR3 loop is CASTLNGNTIYF.